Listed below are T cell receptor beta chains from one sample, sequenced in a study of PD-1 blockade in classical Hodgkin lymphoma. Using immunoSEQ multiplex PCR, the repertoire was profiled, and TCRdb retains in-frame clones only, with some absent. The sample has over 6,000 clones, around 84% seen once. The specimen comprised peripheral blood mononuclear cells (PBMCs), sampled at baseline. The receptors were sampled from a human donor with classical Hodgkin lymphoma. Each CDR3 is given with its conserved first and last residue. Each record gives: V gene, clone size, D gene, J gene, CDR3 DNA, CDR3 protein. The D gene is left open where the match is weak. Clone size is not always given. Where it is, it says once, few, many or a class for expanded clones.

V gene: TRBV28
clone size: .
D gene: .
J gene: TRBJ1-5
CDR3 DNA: TGTGCCAGCAGTTTACCTCTAGGTCTGGGCAATCAGCCCCAGCATTTT
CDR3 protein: CASSLPLGLGNQPQHF

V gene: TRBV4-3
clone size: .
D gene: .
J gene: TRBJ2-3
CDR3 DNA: TGCGCCAGCAGCCAAGGACTCCGGGACTCCTACGCAGATACGCAGTATTTT
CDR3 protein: CASSQGLRDSYADTQYF

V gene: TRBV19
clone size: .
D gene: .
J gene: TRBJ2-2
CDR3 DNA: TGTGCCAGTAGTAGTTTGGACGGAAACACCGGGGAGCTGTTTTTT
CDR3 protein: CASSSLDGNTGELFF

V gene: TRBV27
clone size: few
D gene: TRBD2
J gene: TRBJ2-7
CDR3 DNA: TGTGCCAGCAGTTTATCTACGGCTAGCGGGAGTAGGCAGTACTTC
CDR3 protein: CASSLSTASGSRQYF

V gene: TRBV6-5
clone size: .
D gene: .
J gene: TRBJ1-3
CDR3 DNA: TGTGCCAGCAGTTACTCACTACAGGGATCTGGAAACACCATATATTTT
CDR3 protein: CASSYSLQGSGNTIYF

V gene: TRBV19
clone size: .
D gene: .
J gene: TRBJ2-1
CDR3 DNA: TGTGCCAGTAGTACCACAAGGACTAGCAGGGGGGAGCACAATGAGCAGTTCTTC
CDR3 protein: CASSTTRTSRGEHNEQFF

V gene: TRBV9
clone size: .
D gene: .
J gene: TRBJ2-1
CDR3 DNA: TGTGCCAGCAGCGGTTCAAATCAGAGAGGTGAGCAGTTCTTC
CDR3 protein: CASSGSNQRGEQFF

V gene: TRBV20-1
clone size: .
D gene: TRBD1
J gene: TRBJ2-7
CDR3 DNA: TGCAGTGCAGCGGGACAGGGGAGGGACAACTTC
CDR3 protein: CSAAGQGRDNF

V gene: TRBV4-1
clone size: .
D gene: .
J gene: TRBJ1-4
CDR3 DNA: TGCGCCAGCAGCCAAGATCCTTATGAAAAACTGTTTTTT
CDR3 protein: CASSQDPYEKLFF

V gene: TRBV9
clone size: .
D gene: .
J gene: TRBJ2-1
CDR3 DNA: TGTGCCAGCAGCGTAGCCCCCAGCCCCTACAATGAGCAGTTCTTC
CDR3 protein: CASSVAPSPYNEQFF

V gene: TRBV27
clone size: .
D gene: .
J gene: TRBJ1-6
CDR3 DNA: TGTGCCAGCAGTTTAGCCACCCCCCCGAGCTCCTATAATTCACCCCTCCACTTT
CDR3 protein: CASSLATPPSSYNSPLHF

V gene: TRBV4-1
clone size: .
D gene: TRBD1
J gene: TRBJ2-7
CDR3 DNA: TGCGCCAGCAGCGAGGGGACAGCTTCTAGCTACGAGCAGTACTTC
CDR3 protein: CASSEGTASSYEQYF

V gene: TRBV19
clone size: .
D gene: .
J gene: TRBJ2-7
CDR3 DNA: TGTGCCAGTAGTCTAGAAAGGGTAAGCGAGCAGTACTTC
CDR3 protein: CASSLERVSEQYF

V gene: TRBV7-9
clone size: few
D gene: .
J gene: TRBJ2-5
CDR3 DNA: TGTGCCAGCAGCTTAGCGGGAGCAGGCCAAGAGACCCAGTACTTC
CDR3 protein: CASSLAGAGQETQYF

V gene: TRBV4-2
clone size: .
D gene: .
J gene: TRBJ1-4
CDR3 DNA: TGTGCCAGCAGCCGGATTAACCCCGGGACAACTAATGAAAAACTGTTTTTT
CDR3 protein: CASSRINPGTTNEKLFF

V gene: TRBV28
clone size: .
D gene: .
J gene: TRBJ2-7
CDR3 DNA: TGTGCCAGCAGTTCCCCGGGTTCCTACGAGCAGTACTTC
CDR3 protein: CASSSPGSYEQYF

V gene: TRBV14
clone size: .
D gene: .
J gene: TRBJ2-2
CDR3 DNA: TGTGCCAGCAGCCAAGAACGGGGGGCCGGTCCCCGGGGCATCACCGGGGAGCTGTTTTTT
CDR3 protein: CASSQERGAGPRGITGELFF

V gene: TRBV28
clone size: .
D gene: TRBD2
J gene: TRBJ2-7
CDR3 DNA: TGTGCCAGCAGTCCTTCGCGGGGGGGATGGGAGCAGTACTTC
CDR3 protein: CASSPSRGGWEQYF

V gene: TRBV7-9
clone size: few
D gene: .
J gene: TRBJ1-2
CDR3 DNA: TGTGCCAGCAGCTTAGTCGGGCAGGGGTTCGATGGCTACACCTTC
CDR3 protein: CASSLVGQGFDGYTF

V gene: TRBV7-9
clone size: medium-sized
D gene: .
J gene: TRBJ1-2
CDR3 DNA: TGTGCCAGCAGCTATCCCAGGGGAGGAGGCTACACCTTC
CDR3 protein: CASSYPRGGGYTF

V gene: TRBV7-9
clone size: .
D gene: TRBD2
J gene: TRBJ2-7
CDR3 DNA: TGTGCCAGCAGCGGGACTATGCCCTACGAGCAGTACTTC
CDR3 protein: CASSGTMPYEQYF

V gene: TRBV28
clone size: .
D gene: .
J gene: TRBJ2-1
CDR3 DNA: TGTGCCGGAGGAGGTATAATCTACAATGAGCAGTTCTTC
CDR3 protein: CAGGGIIYNEQFF

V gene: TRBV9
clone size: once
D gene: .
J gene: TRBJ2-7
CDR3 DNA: TGTGCCAGCAGCCCCACTAGTTCTTGGCTATACGAGCAGTACTTC
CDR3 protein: CASSPTSSWLYEQYF

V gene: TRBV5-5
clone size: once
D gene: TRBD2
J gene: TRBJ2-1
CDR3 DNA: TGTGCCAGCAGCCAGACTAGCGGGATTAACAATGAGCAGTTCTTC
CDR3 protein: CASSQTSGINNEQFF

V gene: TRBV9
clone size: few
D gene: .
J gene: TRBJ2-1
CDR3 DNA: TGTGCCAGCAGCGCTCAACATCTACCCTACAATGAGCAGTTCTTC
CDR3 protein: CASSAQHLPYNEQFF

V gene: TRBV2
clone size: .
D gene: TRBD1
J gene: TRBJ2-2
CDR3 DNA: TGTGCCAGCAACCTAATTACAGGGGCCGGGGAGCTGTTTTTT
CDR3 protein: CASNLITGAGELFF

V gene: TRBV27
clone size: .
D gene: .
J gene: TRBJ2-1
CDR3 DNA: TGTGCCAGCAGTTCGATGACTAGAGGTAGCGACAATGAGCAGTTCTTC
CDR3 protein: CASSSMTRGSDNEQFF

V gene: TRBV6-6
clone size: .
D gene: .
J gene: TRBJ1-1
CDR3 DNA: TGTGCCAGCAGTTACGACAGGACGAACACTGAAGCTTTCTTT
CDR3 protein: CASSYDRTNTEAFF

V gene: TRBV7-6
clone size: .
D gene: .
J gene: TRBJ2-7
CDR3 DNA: TGTGCCAGCCAGCCGGGACCAAATTACGAGCAGTACTTC
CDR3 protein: CASQPGPNYEQYF

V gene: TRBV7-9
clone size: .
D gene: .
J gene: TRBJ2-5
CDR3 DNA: TGTGCCAGCAGCTACTCCCCGGGGCTAGAGGAAGAGACCCAGTACTTC
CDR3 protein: CASSYSPGLEEETQYF

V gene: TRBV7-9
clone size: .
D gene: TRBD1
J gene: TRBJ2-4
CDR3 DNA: TGTGCCAGCAGCGGTCGACAGGGGGCCTTCCTAGCCAAAAACATTCAGTACTTC
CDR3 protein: CASSGRQGAFLAKNIQYF

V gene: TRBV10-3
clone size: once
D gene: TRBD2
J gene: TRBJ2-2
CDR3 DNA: TGTGCCATCAGAGAGGGACTAGTCGGCACCGGGGAGCTGTTTTTT
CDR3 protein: CAIREGLVGTGELFF

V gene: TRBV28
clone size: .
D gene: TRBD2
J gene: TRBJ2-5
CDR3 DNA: TGTGCCAGCAGTCCCACGACTAGCGGGACGAGTGAGACCCAGTACTTC
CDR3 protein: CASSPTTSGTSETQYF

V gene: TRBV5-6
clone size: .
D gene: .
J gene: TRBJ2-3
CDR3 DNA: TGTGCCAGCAGCTTCGAGGGCGTCTCCACAGATACGCAGTATTTT
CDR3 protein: CASSFEGVSTDTQYF

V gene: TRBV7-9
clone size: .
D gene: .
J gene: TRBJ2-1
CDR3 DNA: TGTGCCAGCAATTTTGCCGGGGGATTAGTCAATGAGCAGTTCTTC
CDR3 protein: CASNFAGGLVNEQFF

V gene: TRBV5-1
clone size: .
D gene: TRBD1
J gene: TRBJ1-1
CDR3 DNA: TGCGCCAGCAGCTTGGCGGGTCCGACAGGGGGGAACACTGAAGCTTTCTTT
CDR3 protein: CASSLAGPTGGNTEAFF

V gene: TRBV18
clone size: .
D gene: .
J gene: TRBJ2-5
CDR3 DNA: TGTGCCAGCTCACCAGAAGAGACCCAGTACTTC
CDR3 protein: CASSPEETQYF

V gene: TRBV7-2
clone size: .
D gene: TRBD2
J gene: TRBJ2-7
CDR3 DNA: TGTGCCAGCAGCTATGGTGGACTAGCGAACGAGCAGTACTTC
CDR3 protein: CASSYGGLANEQYF

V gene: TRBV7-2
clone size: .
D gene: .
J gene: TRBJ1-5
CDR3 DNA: TGTGCCAGCAGCTTAGGGGGGCGCATCGGTCAGCCCCAGCATTTT
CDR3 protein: CASSLGGRIGQPQHF

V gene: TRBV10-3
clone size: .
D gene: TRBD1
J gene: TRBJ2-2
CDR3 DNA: TGTGCCATCAGTGACCCGTATGGACAGGGGGCGAGAGTCACCGGGGAGCTGTTTTTT
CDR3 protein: CAISDPYGQGARVTGELFF

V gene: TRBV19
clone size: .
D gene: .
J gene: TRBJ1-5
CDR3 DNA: TGTGCCAGTAAATTCCGCAATCAGCCCCAGCATTTT
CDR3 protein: CASKFRNQPQHF

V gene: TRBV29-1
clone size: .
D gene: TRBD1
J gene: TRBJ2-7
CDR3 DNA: TGCAGCGTCGGACAGGGGGCTTACGAGCAGTACTTC
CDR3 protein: CSVGQGAYEQYF

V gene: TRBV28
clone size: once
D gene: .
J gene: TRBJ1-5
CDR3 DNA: TGTGCCAGCAGTTCCCAGTTAGGGAGCAATCAGCCCCAGCATTTT
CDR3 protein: CASSSQLGSNQPQHF

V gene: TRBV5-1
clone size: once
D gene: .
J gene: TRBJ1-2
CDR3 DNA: TGCGCCAGCAGCCCGAGCGGGGCGTTAAGGGATGGCTACACCTTC
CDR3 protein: CASSPSGALRDGYTF

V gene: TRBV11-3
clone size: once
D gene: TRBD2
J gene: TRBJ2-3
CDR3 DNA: TGTGCCAGCAGCTTAAGCGGGAGAAGAACAGATACGCAGTATTTT
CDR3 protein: CASSLSGRRTDTQYF

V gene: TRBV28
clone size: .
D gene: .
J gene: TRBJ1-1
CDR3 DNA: TGTGCCAGCAGTTTAGGGGAAACTGAAGCTTTCTTT
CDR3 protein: CASSLGETEAFF

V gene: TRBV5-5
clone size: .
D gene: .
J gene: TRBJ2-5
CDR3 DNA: TGTGCCAGCAGCTTGACAGAGCGAGAGACCCAGTACTTC
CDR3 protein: CASSLTERETQYF

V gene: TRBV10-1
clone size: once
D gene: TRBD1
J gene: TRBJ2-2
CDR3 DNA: TGCGCCAGCAGTGCCGGGGAGACAGGGGGGAACACCGGGGAGCTGTTTTTT
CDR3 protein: CASSAGETGGNTGELFF

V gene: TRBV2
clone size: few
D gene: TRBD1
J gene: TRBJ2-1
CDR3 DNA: TGTGCCAGCAGCGGGACAGGGTTTAATGAGCAGTTCTTC
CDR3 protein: CASSGTGFNEQFF

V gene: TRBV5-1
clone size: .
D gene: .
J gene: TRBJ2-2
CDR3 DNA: TGCGCCAGCAGCTTGAAGGGAAGCACCGGGGAGCTGTTTTTT
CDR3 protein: CASSLKGSTGELFF

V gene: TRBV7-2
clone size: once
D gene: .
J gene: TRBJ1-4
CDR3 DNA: TGTGCCAGCAGCCCTCGGAGCCAGGGCCGACTGTTTTTT
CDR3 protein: CASSPRSQGRLFF

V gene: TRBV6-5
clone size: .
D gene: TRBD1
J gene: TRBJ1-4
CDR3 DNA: TGTGCCAGCAGTTACGATTGGGCAGGGGGCACAGAAAAACTGTTTTTT
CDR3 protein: CASSYDWAGGTEKLFF

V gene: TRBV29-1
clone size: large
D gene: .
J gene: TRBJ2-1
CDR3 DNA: TGCAGCGTTGAGACCTACAATGAGCAGTTCTTC
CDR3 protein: CSVETYNEQFF

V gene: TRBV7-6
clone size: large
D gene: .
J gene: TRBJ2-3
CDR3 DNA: TGTGCCAGCAGCTTGGAGGGGAGCACAGATACGCAGTATTTT
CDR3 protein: CASSLEGSTDTQYF

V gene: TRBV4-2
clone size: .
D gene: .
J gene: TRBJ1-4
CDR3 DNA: TGTGCCAGCAGCCAAGATAAGGGACGCAGAGGAGAAAAACTGTTTTTT
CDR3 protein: CASSQDKGRRGEKLFF